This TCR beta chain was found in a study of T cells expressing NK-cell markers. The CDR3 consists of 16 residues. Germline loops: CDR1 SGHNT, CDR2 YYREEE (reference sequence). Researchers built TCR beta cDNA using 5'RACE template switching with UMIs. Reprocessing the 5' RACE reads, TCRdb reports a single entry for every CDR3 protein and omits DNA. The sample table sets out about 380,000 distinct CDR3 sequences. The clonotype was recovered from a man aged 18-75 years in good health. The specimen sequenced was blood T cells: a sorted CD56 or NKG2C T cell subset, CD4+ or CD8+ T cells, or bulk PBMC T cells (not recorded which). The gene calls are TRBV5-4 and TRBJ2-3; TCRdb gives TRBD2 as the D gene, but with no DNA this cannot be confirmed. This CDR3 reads CASSLAASGAEDTQYF.